This T cell receptor beta chain was recorded in a study of identical twins (dated by TCRdb to the mid-2010s). Regarding the complete study: To test whether fetal clonotypes persist, the study used deep sequencing on TCR alpha and beta repertoires from monozygotic twins, unrelated adults of various ages, and cord blood. To rule out contamination, replicate twin experiments were performed at different times with different library preparation protocols.

Libraries were constructed by 5' RACE. The run used an Illumina HiSeq 2000. A universal primer binding site was added through template switching, and the final cDNA carried a unique molecular identifier so that TCR cDNA molecules could be counted accurately. Specific primers in the conserved constant-segment region were used to synthesize first-strand cDNA for the TCR alpha and beta chains. Each cDNA library was double barcoded, with a SMART-Mk sample barcode plus Illumina barcodes, to control for contamination. Two successive PCR steps introduced TruSeq adapter sequences along with Illumina sample barcodes. The TCR alpha and beta cDNA libraries were sequenced on the Illumina HiSeq platform using custom primers. The original methods were these. MiGEC was used to process raw reads and extract unique molecular identifiers, and MiXCR was used to find CDR3 positions. Recombination models were inferred per individual with the repgenHMM and IGoR tools using an EM algorithm. The analysis of shared clonotypes was done with the tcR package in R, with sharing normalized by the product of cloneset sizes. To study raw recombination without the effects of thymic and clonal selection, out-of-frame nonproductive sequences were analyzed. The public reads were run again by TCRdb, first through fastp at Q25 and then through MiXCR, and only productive beta chains were kept. Duplicate CDR3 protein sequences are folded into a single record with the most common DNA and genes. These V and J calls originate from TCRdb's pipeline instead of the authors' own analysis. A total of 520,000 or so distinct CDR3 sequences appear in this sample, 22% of them only once. Roughly 0.9% of the sample is held by the ten biggest clonotypes.

Only healthy Caucasian donors were included. The twin cohort comprised three pairs of female monozygotic twins, all aged about 18 to 29 years. CD4+ and CD8+ T cell populations were isolated with positive isolation kits from Invitrogen. Concerning this clonotype: No cognate antigen has been identified for it. There are no base qualities to consult, and no much larger clone falls within one base.

Sequences SGHAT (CDR1) and FQNNGV (CDR2) are obtained from the germline V gene. The CDR3 goes from the cysteine to the phenylalanine over 20 residues. Just the 60-base CDR3 DNA is kept, in frame starting at base 1. V and J are trimmed by 1 base and 4 bases, and the gene matches miss 13 bases of the junction. What the authors observed across the whole study: Invariant T cells such as MAIT and iNKT could partly confound zero-insertion analyses, although diverse VJ usage argued against such confounding for most clonotypes. Because the same donors could not be followed over many years, the conclusions depended on cross-sectional statistical analysis. Compared with coincidental sharing between unrelated individuals, out-of-frame TCR alpha sequences shared between twins had an excess of sequences with low generation probability. Recombination models systematically underestimated out-of-frame TCR alpha sharing in monozygotic twins but agreed with sharing between unrelated individuals. In beta out-of-frame sequences, excess twin sharing was weaker, because having fewer shared sequences lowered the signal-to-noise ratio. Fewer insertions were carried by abundant cord blood beta clonotypes, a similar but weaker trend appeared in young adult naive repertoires, and no such trend appeared in memory repertoires.

The sample was also reused in another study, on T cells expressing NK-cell markers. As the second paper documents: Three sorted T-cell subsets (CD3+CD56+NKG2C+, CD3+CD56+NKG2C- and CD3+CD56-NKG2C+) from roughly eight donors had their TCR beta-chain repertoires profiled. Of the eight sequenced donors, seven were found to be HCMV-seropositive and one was found to be HCMV-seronegative. In several experiments an anti-gammadeltaTCR antibody was added to restrict sorting to alphabetaTCR-expressing T cells. For five or six donors, the dominant CD3+CD56+NKG2C+ clonotypes were among the top 10 CD8+ clonotypes and accounted for about 1.0-7.5% of CD8+ T cells. Those dominant clonotypes were again the most abundant among CD3+CD56-NKG2C+ cells in four donors, at roughly 28.3-65%. It remained unclear whether the expanded NKG2C-expressing T cell clones were specific for HCMV antigens. Randomly selected healthy volunteers, three men and five women, were used as the eight sequenced donors. HCMV serostatus was determined by detecting HCMV-specific IgG in serum with a commercial ELISA kit. Reads were demultiplexed and grouped by UMI with MIGEC, and clonotypes were assembled and quantified with MiTCR. Only TCR cDNA sequences supported by at least two reads were kept to exclude erroneous sequences. The tcR package was used for downstream repertoire analysis, with clonotypes matched between fractions based on CDR3 nucleotide sequence plus V segment. VDJmatch was used to annotate antigen specificity against VDJdb, with one amino acid substitution in CDR3 permitted.

This TCR came from a young woman in good health. The sample comprised CD4+ T cells sorted from blood. The rearranged chain carries TRBV11-2 and TRBJ2-3; 14 nucleotides in the junction match TRBD2. The CDR3 corresponds to CASSLVFRLAGGKDADTQYF. The nucleotide sequence reads TGTGCCAGCAGCTTAGTTTTCCGACTAGCGGGAGGGAAGGACGCAGATACGCAGTATTTT.